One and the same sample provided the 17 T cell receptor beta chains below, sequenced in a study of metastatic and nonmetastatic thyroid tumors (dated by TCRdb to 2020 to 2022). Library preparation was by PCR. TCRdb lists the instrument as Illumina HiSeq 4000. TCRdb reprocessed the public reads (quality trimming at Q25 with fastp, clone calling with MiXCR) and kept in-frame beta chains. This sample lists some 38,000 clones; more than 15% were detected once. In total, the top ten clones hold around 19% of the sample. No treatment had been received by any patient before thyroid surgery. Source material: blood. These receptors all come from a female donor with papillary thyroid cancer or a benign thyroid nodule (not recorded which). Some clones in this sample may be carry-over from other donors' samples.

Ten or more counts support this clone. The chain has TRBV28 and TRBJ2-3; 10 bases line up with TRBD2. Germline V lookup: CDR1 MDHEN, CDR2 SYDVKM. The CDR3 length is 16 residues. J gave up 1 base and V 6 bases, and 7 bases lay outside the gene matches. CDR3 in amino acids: CASSAHGTSGTDTQYF. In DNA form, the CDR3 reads TGTGCCAGCAGCGCCCACGGGACTAGCGGCACAGATACGCAGTATTTT.

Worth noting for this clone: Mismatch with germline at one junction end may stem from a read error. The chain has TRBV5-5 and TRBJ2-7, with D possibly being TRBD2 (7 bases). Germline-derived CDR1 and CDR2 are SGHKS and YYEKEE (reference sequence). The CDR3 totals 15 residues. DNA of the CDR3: TGTGCCATCAGCTTGAGCCTGGGGGGGCTCTACGAGCACTACTTC. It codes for CAISLSLGGLYEHYF.

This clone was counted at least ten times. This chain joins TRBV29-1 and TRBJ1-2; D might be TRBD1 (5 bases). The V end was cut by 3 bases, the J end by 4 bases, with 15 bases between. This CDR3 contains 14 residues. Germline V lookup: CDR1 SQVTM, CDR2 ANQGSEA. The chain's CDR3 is CSVETGTDIYGYTF. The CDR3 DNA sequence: TGCAGCGTTGAGACCGGGACGGATATCTATGGCTACACCTTC.

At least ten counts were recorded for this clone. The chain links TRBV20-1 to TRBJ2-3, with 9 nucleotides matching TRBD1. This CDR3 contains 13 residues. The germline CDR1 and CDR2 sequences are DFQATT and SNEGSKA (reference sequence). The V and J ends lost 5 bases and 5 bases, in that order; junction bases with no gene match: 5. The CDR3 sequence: CSAQTGGKDTQYF. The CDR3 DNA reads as TGCAGTGCTCAGACAGGGGGGAAAGATACGCAGTATTTT.

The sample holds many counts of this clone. Here the CDR3 reads CASSFRSVRTGELFF. DNA of the CDR3: TGCGCCAGCAGCTTTAGGTCAGTCCGGACCGGGGAGCTGTTTTTT. V usage is TRBV5-1 and J usage is TRBJ2-2; no clear D gene. CDR1 and CDR2 (germline): SGHRS, YFSETQ. This CDR3 has 15 residues. The ends were cut back, 2 bases at V and 5 bases at J, with 13 bases in the middle.

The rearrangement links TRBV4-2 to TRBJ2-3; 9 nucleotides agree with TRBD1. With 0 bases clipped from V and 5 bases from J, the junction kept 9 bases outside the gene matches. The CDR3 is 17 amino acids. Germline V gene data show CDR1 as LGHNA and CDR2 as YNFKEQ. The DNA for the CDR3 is TGTGCCAGCAGCCAAGAGGGGATGGGACAGGGAAAAGATACGCAGTATTTT. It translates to CASSQEGMGQGKDTQYF.

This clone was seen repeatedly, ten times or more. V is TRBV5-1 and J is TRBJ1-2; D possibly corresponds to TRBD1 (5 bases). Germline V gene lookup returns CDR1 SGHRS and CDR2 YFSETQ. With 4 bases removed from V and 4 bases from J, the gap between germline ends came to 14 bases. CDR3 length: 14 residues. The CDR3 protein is CASSLQGPLYGYTF. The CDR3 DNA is TGCGCCAGCAGCCTCCAGGGCCCCCTCTATGGCTACACCTTC.

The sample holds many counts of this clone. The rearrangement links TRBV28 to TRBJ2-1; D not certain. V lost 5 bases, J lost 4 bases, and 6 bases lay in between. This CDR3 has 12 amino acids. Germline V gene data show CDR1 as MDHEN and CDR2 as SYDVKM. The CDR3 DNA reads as TGTGCCAGCAGTACAGCATACAATGAGCAGTTCTTC. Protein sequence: CASSTAYNEQFF. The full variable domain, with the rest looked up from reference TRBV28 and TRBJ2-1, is DVKVTQSSRYLVKRTGEKVFLECVQDMDHENMFWYRQDPGLGLRLIYFSYDVKMKEKGDIPEGYSVSREKKERFSLILESASTNQTSMYLCASSTAYNEQFFGPGTRLTVL.

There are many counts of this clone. The CDR3 DNA follows: TGTGCCAGCAGCCAAGAGAGACTTAACACCGGGGAGCTGTTTTTT. It specifies CASSQERLNTGELFF. This sequence joins TRBV4-2 and TRBJ2-2; no clear D gene. Germline V CDR1 and CDR2: LGHNA, YNFKEQ. The CDR3 sequence is 15 residues long. Trimming stripped 0 bases from V and 2 bases from J, with 7 bases between.

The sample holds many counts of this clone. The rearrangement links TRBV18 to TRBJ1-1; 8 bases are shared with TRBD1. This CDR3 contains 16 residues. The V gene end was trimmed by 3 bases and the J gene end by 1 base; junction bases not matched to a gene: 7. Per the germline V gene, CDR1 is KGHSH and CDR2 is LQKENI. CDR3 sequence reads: CASSPGTGGPNTEAFF. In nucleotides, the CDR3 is TGTGCCAGCTCACCGGGGACAGGCGGTCCGAACACTGAAGCTTTCTTT.

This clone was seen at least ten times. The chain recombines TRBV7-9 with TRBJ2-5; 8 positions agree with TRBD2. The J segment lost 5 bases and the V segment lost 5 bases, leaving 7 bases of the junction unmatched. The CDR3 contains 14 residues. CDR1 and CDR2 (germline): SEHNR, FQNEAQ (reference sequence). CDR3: CASSRAGVGETQYF. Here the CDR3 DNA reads TGTGCCAGCAGCCGAGCGGGAGTTGGGGAGACCCAGTACTTC.

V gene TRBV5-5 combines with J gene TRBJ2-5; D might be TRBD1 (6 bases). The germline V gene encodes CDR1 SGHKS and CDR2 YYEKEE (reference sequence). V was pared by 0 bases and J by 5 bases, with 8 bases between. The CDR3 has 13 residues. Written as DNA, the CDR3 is TGTGCCAGCAGCTTGGACAGGGACGAGACCCAGTACTTC. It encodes CASSLDRDETQYF.

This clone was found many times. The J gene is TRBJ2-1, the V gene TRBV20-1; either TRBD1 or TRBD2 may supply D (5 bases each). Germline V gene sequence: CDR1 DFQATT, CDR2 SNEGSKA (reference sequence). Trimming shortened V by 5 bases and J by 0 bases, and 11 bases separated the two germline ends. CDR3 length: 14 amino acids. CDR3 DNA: TGCAGTGCTTCGGGACGCTACTCCTACAATGAGCAGTTCTTC. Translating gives CSASGRYSYNEQFF.

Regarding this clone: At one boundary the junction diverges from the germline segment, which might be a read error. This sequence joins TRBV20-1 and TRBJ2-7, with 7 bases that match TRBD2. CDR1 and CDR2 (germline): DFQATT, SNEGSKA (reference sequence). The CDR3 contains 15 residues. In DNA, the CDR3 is TGCAGTGCTAGAGATGGCGGGAGTATGTACTACGAGCAGTGCTTC. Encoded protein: CSARDGGSMYYEQCF.

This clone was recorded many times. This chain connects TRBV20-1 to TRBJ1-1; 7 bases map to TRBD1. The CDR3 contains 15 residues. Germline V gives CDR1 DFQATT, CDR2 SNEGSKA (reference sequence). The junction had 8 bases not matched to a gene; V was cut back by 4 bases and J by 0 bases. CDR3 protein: CSAKGATRLNTEAFF. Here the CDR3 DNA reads TGCAGTGCTAAGGGGGCCACGAGATTGAACACTGAAGCTTTCTTT.

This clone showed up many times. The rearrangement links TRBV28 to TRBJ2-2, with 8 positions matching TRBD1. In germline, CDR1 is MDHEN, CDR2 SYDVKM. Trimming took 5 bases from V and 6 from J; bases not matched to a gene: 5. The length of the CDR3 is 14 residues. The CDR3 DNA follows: TGTGCCAGCAGTGGACAGGGAAGGCCCGGGGAGCTGTTTTTT. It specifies CASSGQGRPGELFF.

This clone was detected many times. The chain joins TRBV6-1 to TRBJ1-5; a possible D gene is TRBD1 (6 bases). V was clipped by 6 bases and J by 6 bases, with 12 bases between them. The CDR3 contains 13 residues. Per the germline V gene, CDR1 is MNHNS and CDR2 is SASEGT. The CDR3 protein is CASSHREGQPQHF. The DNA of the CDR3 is TGTGCCAGCAGCCACAGGGAGGGTCAGCCCCAGCATTTT.